This is a list of T cell receptor beta chains from one sample in a study of patients and donors after allogeneic stem cell transplantation. TCRdb redid the calling of the RT-PCR reads with MiXCR, one entry per CDR3 protein. The sample holds fewer than 75,000 distinct CDR3 sequences; about 26% are singletons and the top ten take roughly 29%. The sequencing input was blood, either unsorted or a sorted T cell fraction (not recorded which). The receptors stem from a human donor who was either an allogeneic HSCT recipient or a stem cell or donor lymphocyte infusion donor (not recorded which). It is not recorded whose cells these are; they may come from a transplant donor. The CDR3 runs from the conserved cysteine through the conserved F or W. A D gene is named only where the DNA matches it firmly. Size tells how often a clone was seen (once, few, many) or the class of an expanded clone, and some rows leave it out.

d_call j_call clone_size v_call cdr3_length cdr3_aa cdr3_nt
NA TRBJ2-2 NA TRBV21-1 15 CASRGLAVNTGELFF TGTGCCAGCAGAGGACTAGCGGTGAACACCGGGGAGCTGTTTTTT
NA TRBJ1-1 NA TRBV20-1 15 CSARRQEYTDTEAFF TGCAGTGCTAGGCGCCAGGAGTATACGGACACTGAAGCTTTCTTT
NA TRBJ1-5 NA TRBV12-3/TRBV12-4 14 CASSLGHSNQPQHF TGTGCCAGCAGTTTAGGGCATAGCAATCAGCCCCAGCATTTT
TRBD2 TRBJ2-1 few TRBV24-1 17 CATSDPSLAGGTGEQFF TGTGCCACCAGTGACCCCTCTCTGGCGGGAGGGACCGGTGAGCAGTTCTTC
NA TRBJ1-1 few TRBV4-1 16 CASSQFSASLYTEAFF TGCGCCAGCAGCCAATTTTCAGCGTCCCTTTACACTGAAGCTTTCTTT
NA TRBJ1-5 few TRBV5-8 14 CASSLGLSNQPQHF TGTGCCAGCAGCTTGGGCTTAAGTAATCAGCCCCAGCATTTT
NA TRBJ2-1 NA TRBV15 15 CATSRDLKGDNEQFF TGTGCCACCAGCAGAGATCTAAAAGGAGACAATGAGCAGTTCTTC
NA TRBJ2-7 NA TRBV3-1 13 CASSDSGAYEQYF TGTGCCAGCTCGGATAGCGGAGCCTACGAGCAGTACTTC
NA TRBJ1-1 few TRBV29-1 11 CSVGSGPEAFF TGCAGCGTTGGGTCTGGACCTGAAGCTTTCTTT
NA TRBJ1-1 NA TRBV24-1 13 CATSDFRSPEAFF TGTGCCACCAGTGATTTCCGGTCACCTGAAGCTTTCTTT
TRBD1 TRBJ1-1 NA TRBV10-3 14 CAISRTGGDTEAFF TGTGCCATCAGCCGGACAGGGGGAGATACTGAAGCTTTCTTT
TRBD1 TRBJ2-3 NA TRBV15 16 CATSRLGTGDADTQYF TGTGCCACCAGCCGTCTCGGGACAGGGGACGCAGATACGCAGTATTTT
NA TRBJ1-5 NA TRBV4-1 15 CASSQRQGFGQPQHF TGCGCCAGCAGCCAACGGCAGGGGTTTGGTCAGCCCCAGCATTTT
NA TRBJ2-7 few TRBV12-3/TRBV12-4 15 CASSGGGEALYEQYF TGTGCCAGCTCTGGGGGGGGCGAAGCGCTCTACGAGCAGTACTTC
TRBD1 TRBJ1-2 NA TRBV20-1 16 CSASRFRDSQDYGYTF TGCAGTGCTAGCCGGTTCAGGGACAGTCAGGACTATGGCTACACCTTC
NA TRBJ1-1 few TRBV7-9 13 CASSLGGGKDSFF TGTGCCAGCAGCTTAGGAGGCGGCAAAGATAGTTTCTTT